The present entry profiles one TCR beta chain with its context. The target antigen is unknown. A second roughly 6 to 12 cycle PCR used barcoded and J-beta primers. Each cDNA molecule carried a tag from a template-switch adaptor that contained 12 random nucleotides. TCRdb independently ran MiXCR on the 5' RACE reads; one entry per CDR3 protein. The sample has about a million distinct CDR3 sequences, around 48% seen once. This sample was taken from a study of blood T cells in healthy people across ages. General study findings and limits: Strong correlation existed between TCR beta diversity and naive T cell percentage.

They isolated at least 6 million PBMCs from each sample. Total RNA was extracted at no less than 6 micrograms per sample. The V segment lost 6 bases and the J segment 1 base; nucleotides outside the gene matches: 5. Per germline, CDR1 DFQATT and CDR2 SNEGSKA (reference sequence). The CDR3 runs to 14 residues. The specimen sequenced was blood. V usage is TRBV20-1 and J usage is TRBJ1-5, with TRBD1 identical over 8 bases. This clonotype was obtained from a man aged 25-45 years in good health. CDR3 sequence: CSAGTGSSNQPQHF. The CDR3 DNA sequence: TGCAGTGCCGGGACAGGTTCCAGCAATCAGCCCCAGCATTTT.